These 10 T cell receptor beta chains came from one sample sequenced in a study of response to subunit inactivated influenza vaccine. TCRdb processed the RT-PCR reads anew with MiXCR; each CDR3 protein has one entry. The data show almost 250,000 distinct CDR3 sequences, 12% seen once. The sample consisted of non-naive T cells sorted from PBMCs, taken 14 to 15 days before vaccination. The source of these receptors is a man between 50 and 59 years old who received an inactivated influenza vaccine.

The genes are TRBV20-1 and TRBJ1-4, with TRBD1 matching over 7 bases. The CDR3 runs to 15 residues. Germline CDR1 is DFQATT and CDR2 is SNEGSKA (reference sequence). Trimming took 1 base from V and 8 from J; bases not matched to a gene: 10. The CDR3 DNA follows: TGCAGTGCTAGAGCGACTATGGAGGGGGCAGAAAAACTGTTTTTT. The encoded protein is CSARATMEGAEKLFF.

This clonotype was picked up many times. The chain is built from TRBV20-1 and TRBJ2-1; 9 bases agree with TRBD1. Losses at the gene ends were 6 bases for V and 6 bases for J; bases not matched to a gene: 12. This CDR3 has 15 residues. The germline V gene encodes CDR1 DFQATT and CDR2 SNEGSKA (reference sequence). The CDR3 nucleotides read TGCAGTGCCAGATGGGGGGGGACAGGGACCAATGAGCAGTTCTTC. Translating gives CSARWGGTGTNEQFF.

This rearrangement joins TRBV6-6 to TRBJ2-1; D remains ambiguous. The ends were cut back, 0 bases at V and 8 bases at J, with 5 bases in the middle. The CDR3 runs to 12 residues. In germline, CDR1 is MNHNY, CDR2 SVGAGI (reference sequence). Here the CDR3 DNA reads TGTGCCAGCAGTTACTCGGGCGATGAGCAGTTCTTC. Amino acid sequence: CASSYSGDEQFF.

This chain links TRBV7-2 with TRBJ2-7; D remains unclear. The CDR3 length is 13 residues. Germline lookup yields CDR1 SGHTA and CDR2 FQGNSA. The V gene lost 1 base and the J gene lost 4 bases, with 8 bases spanning the gap. CDR3: CASSLDSGYEQYF. CDR3 in DNA: TGTGCCAGCAGCTTAGATTCCGGGTACGAGCAGTACTTC.

In its sample, this clonotype was seen a few times. The CDR3 is CSVEVQGAYEQYF. In nucleotides, the CDR3 is TGCAGCGTTGAAGTACAGGGGGCCTACGAGCAGTACTTC. The rearrangement uses TRBV29-1 and TRBJ2-7, with 8 bases identical to TRBD1. The CDR3 is 13 residues long. Germline trimming cut 1 base from V and 2 bases from J; bases unmatched to any gene: 1. The germline gives CDR1 SQVTM, CDR2 ANQGSEA.

The chain carries TRBV7-2 and TRBJ2-1, with D possibly TRBD2 on 6 matching bases. CDR3 length: 14 amino acids. Trimming took 0 bases from V and 11 from J, leaving 14 bases between them. Germline CDR1 reads SGHTA; CDR2 reads FQGNSA. The CDR3 DNA reads TGTGCCAGCAGCTTAGCTTCGGGAGCGGCCAAGCAGTTCTTC. Protein product: CASSLASGAAKQFF.

This clonotype was recorded a few times. J is TRBJ2-7 and V is TRBV20-1; D possibly matches TRBD1 or TRBD2 (7 bases each). V was shortened by 0 bases and J by 7 bases, with 13 bases between the two germline ends. Looked up from germline, CDR1 is DFQATT and CDR2 is SNEGSKA (reference sequence). The CDR3 loop spans 13 amino acids. The CDR3 region is CSARDQGGWEQYF. The CDR3 DNA sequence: TGCAGTGCTAGAGATCAGGGGGGGTGGGAGCAGTACTTC.

The V gene is TRBV4-3, the J gene TRBJ1-1; D is undetermined. The CDR3 runs 14 residues. V lost 0 bases to trimming and J lost 1 base, with 6 bases between them. The germline V gene has CDR1 LGHNA and CDR2 YSLEER. The CDR3 region has the DNA TGCGCCAGCAGCCAAGACAGGCGGAACACTGAAGCTTTCTTT. Translation gives CASSQDRRNTEAFF.

The chain uses TRBV5-3 and TRBJ2-3; D remains ambiguous. TRBV5-3 is an open reading frame whose function is uncertain. V was clipped by 9 bases and J by 12 bases, with 20 bases between them. The CDR3 is made up of 12 amino acids. The CDR3 reads CAMGPGLRSQYF. CDR3 nucleotides: TGTGCCATGGGCCCCGGGCTCCGGAGTCAGTATTTT.

This clonotype was seen a handful of times. The chain combines TRBV4-3 with TRBJ2-3; no clear D. This CDR3 is built from 17 residues. V lost 1 base to trimming and J lost 2 bases, with 16 bases between them. The germline V gene encodes CDR1 LGHNA and CDR2 YSLEER. The CDR3 bases are TGCGCCAGCAGCCAAGGGTCGGCCTCCGGTAACACAGATACGCAGTATTTT. Protein sequence: CASSQGSASGNTDTQYF.